The 32 T cell receptor beta chains in this list originate from one sample, sequenced in a study of regulatory dendritic cells for organ transplantation. Allogeneic regulatory or mature dendritic cells were co-cultured for 5 days with CFSE-labeled sorted T cells at 1:10. These receptors have no known antigen. The method was immunoSEQ multiplex PCR; TCRdb's version includes in-frame clones alone and lacks a portion of them. Seen here are around 13,000 clones, roughly 73% observed once, and the top ten hold 1.1%. Sequenced sample: naive CD8+ T cells from blood cultured with regulatory dendritic cells. Subset noted: CD45RA+ naive T cells. The receptors originated from a human donor in good health.

V usage is TRBV4-1 and J usage is TRBJ2-3; D is possibly TRBD1 (5 bases). CDR1 is MGHRA and CDR2 is YSYEKL in the germline V gene. The CDR3 totals 14 residues. V dropped 0 bases and J dropped 4 bases, with 8 bases sitting between them. The CDR3 nucleotides are TGCGCCAGCAGCCAAGATTTAGGGGCAGATACGCAGTATTTT. Translation: CASSQDLGADTQYF.

V usage is TRBV15 and J usage is TRBJ1-4; D not resolved. The CDR3 is made up of 16 amino acids. From germline, CDR1 is LNHNV and CDR2 YYDKDF (reference sequence). V was clipped by 9 bases and J by 0 bases, with 17 bases between them. For the CDR3, the DNA is TGTGCCACTCTAAAAGGTCGGGGTGCAACTAATGAAAAACTGTTTTTT. As protein: CATLKGRGATNEKLFF.

This clone has a handful of counts. The chain couples TRBV4-1 to TRBJ2-7, with D uncertain. V shed 3 bases and J shed 0 bases, with 6 bases lying between them. Germline-derived CDR1 and CDR2 are MGHRA and YSYEKL. The CDR3 contains 13 residues. The CDR3 DNA sequence: TGCGCCAGCAGCCAGGCAGTCTCCTACGAGCAGTACTTC. Translating it yields CASSQAVSYEQYF.

V is TRBV7-6 and J is TRBJ2-1; D may be TRBD2 (5 bases). The CDR3 contains 14 residues. V was shortened by 1 base and J by 8 bases, with 12 bases between the two germline ends. Germline CDR1 and CDR2: SGHVS and FNYEAQ. Here the CDR3 DNA reads TGTGCCAGCAGCTTAGTAGGACTCGAAGATGAGCAGTTCTTC. This gives the protein CASSLVGLEDEQFF.

The chain links TRBV19 to TRBJ1-5; D gene uncertain. Per germline, CDR1 LNHDA and CDR2 SQIVND (reference sequence). The CDR3 is made up of 13 amino acids. Trimming pared 5 bases from V and 1 base from J, leaving 6 bases between. The CDR3 sequence: CASSRSSNQPQHF. CDR3 coding DNA: TGTGCCAGTAGTCGGTCAAGCAATCAGCCCCAGCATTTT.

This rearrangement joins TRBV4-1 to TRBJ2-1, with 10 bases lining up with TRBD2. The CDR3 is 17 residues long. Trimming cost V 4 bases and J 1 base; bases outside gene matches: 7. CDR1 is MGHRA, CDR2 YSYEKL, per germline. CDR3 in DNA: TGCGCCAGCAGCCTTATAGCGGGGGGAGGATCCTACAATGAGCAGTTCTTC. It specifies CASSLIAGGGSYNEQFF.

CDR3 protein: CATRQHSTYEQYF. The CDR3 bases are TGTGCCACCCGACAGCACTCGACCTACGAGCAGTACTTC. The chain has TRBV19 and TRBJ2-7; D is possibly TRBD1 (5 bases). The CDR3 spans 13 residues. V was cut by 10 bases and J by 2 bases, with 15 bases left in between. CDR1 and CDR2 (germline): LNHDA, SQIVND (reference sequence). The full variable domain, its missing parts supplied by reference TRBV19 and TRBJ2-7, is DGGITQSPKYLFRKEGQNVTLSCEQNLNHDAMYWYRQDPGQGLRLIYYSQIVNDFQKGDIAEGYSVSREKKESFPLTVTSAQKNPTAFYLCATRQHSTYEQYFGPGTRLTVT.

CDR3 sequence reads: CASSLGSVSTDTQYF. CDR3 DNA: TGTGCCAGCAGCTTAGGGTCAGTTAGCACAGATACGCAGTATTTT. The rearrangement links TRBV7-6 to TRBJ2-3; D remains ambiguous. This CDR3 comprises 15 residues. CDR1 is SGHVS and CDR2 is FNYEAQ in the germline V gene. The V and J ends lost 1 base and 0 bases respectively, with 8 bases between them.

V usage is TRBV19 and J usage is TRBJ1-6; no clear D gene. The CDR3 loop spans 15 amino acids. Trimming removed 5 bases at V and 3 bases at J, with 11 bases between. Germline CDR1 is LNHDA and CDR2 is SQIVND (reference sequence). CDR3 loop: CASSSAGVYNSPLHF. The CDR3 DNA sequence: TGTGCCAGTAGTTCCGCCGGGGTCTATAATTCACCCCTCCACTTT.

The chain combines TRBV10-2 with TRBJ2-5; 9 positions agree with TRBD1. V was pared by 7 bases and J by 5 bases, with 8 bases of the junction left unmatched. The germline V gene has CDR1 WSHSY and CDR2 SAAADI. There are 14 residues in the CDR3. This chain's CDR3 is CASKLRDRAETQYF. DNA for the CDR3: TGCGCCAGCAAACTCCGGGACAGGGCGGAGACCCAGTACTTC.

The chain carries TRBV19 and TRBJ1-1; D uncertain. The V and J ends lost 8 bases and 1 base respectively, with 11 bases between them. The CDR3 consists of 13 residues. Germline CDR1 and CDR2: LNHDA and SQIVND (reference sequence). CDR3 in amino acids: CASELTGNTEAFF. CDR3 bases: TGTGCCAGTGAGTTGACGGGGAACACTGAAGCTTTCTTT.

This clone was detected only once. This rearrangement joins TRBV5-1 to TRBJ1-4, with D maybe TRBD1 (5 bases). Germline CDR1 and CDR2: SGHRS and YFSETQ. CDR3 size: 15 residues. With 5 bases removed from V and 0 bases from J, the gap between germline ends came to 11 bases. CDR3 bases: TGCGCCAGCAGTCCTCGACAGACAACTAATGAAAAACTGTTTTTT. Residues: CASSPRQTTNEKLFF.

The rearrangement uses TRBV4-3 and TRBJ2-7; 8 bases line up with TRBD1. From germline, CDR1 is LGHNA and CDR2 YSLEER. The CDR3 is 15 amino acids. The V and J ends lost 0 bases and 2 bases, in that order; junction bases with no gene match: 3. CDR3 DNA sequence: TGCGCCAGCAGCCAAGAGTGGGACAGGACCTACGAGCAGTACTTC. This encodes CASSQEWDRTYEQYF.

This chain connects TRBV5-6 to TRBJ2-5, with 10 bases that match TRBD2. Germline-derived CDR1 and CDR2 are SGHDT and YYEEEE. V dropped 0 bases and J dropped 0; count of bases not matched to a gene: 8. The CDR3 extends over 18 amino acids. The CDR3 DNA is TGTGCCAGCAGCTTGGAGTCTAGCGGGGGAGCGTACCAAGAGACCCAGTACTTC. This encodes CASSLESSGGAYQETQYF.

This clone was seen only once. The chain is built from TRBV2 and TRBJ2-5, with D perhaps TRBD2 (5 bases). Germline assignment: CDR1 SNHLY and CDR2 FYNNEI. The CDR3 sequence is 15 residues long. V shed 7 bases and J shed 2 bases, with 17 bases lying between them. CDR3 in DNA: TGTGCCAGCAACCCGAAGATCGGGGAACAAGAGACCCAGTACTTC. Translation gives CASNPKIGEQETQYF.

This chain connects TRBV19 to TRBJ2-7; weak D call: TRBD2 (7 bases). V lost 2 bases and J 6 bases, leaving 11 bases between the germline ends. This CDR3 has 13 residues. Looked up from germline, CDR1 is LNHDA and CDR2 is SQIVND (reference sequence). The CDR3 nucleotides read TGTGCCAGTAGTATAAGACGGGGGGCCGAGCAGTACTTC. Translating it yields CASSIRRGAEQYF.

The chain recombines TRBV7-9 with TRBJ2-7, with no clear D. This CDR3 region has 11 residues. V lost 4 bases to trimming and J lost 4 bases, with 5 bases between them. CDR1 is SEHNR and CDR2 is FQNEAQ in the germline V gene (reference sequence). The CDR3 protein is CASSSEYEQYF. CDR3 bases: TGTGCCAGCAGCTCCGAGTACGAGCAGTACTTC.

This clone was detected only a few times. The V and J genes are TRBV4-3 and TRBJ2-7; weak D call: TRBD1 (6 bases). Germline CDR1 LGHNA, CDR2 YSLEER. Trimming stripped 0 bases from V and 0 bases from J, with 12 bases between. The CDR3 loop spans 16 amino acids. CDR3 loop: CASSQDPRGNSYEQYF. CDR3 in DNA: TGCGCCAGCAGCCAAGATCCCAGGGGCAACTCCTACGAGCAGTACTTC.

V gene TRBV4-1 combines with J gene TRBJ1-2; possible D gene TRBD1, 6 bases. Germline loops: CDR1 MGHRA, CDR2 YSYEKL. Between the trimmed V and J ends, which lost 4 bases and 2 bases, there was a span of 14 bases. This CDR3 comprises 15 residues. The CDR3 coding sequence is TGCGCCAGCAGCCTAAGATGGCAGGGGAACTATGGCTACACCTTC. Its translation: CASSLRWQGNYGYTF.

V usage is TRBV7-9 and J usage is TRBJ2-7; D unresolved. The length of the CDR3 is 14 residues. Germline CDR1 is SEHNR and CDR2 is FQNEAQ (reference sequence). Trimming stripped 2 bases from V and 2 bases from J, with 10 bases between. The CDR3 reads CASSLSTVPYEQYF. DNA for the CDR3: TGTGCCAGCAGCTTAAGTACGGTTCCCTACGAGCAGTACTTC.

This clone has just a few counts. The chain joins TRBV7-9 to TRBJ1-2, with TRBD1 as a possible D gene (5 bases). The germline V gene encodes CDR1 SEHNR and CDR2 FQNEAQ (reference sequence). CDR3 length: 16 residues. Trimming shortened V by 4 bases and J by 7 bases, and 22 bases separated the two germline ends. CDR3 amino acids: CASSSPRQRTLVGYTF. The CDR3, as DNA: TGTGCCAGCAGCTCCCCTCGACAGCGAACTTTAGTTGGCTACACCTTC.

The chain has TRBV5-8 and TRBJ1-5; D ambiguous. CDR1 and CDR2 (germline): SGHTS, YDEGEE. V lost 0 bases to trimming and J lost 0 bases, with 7 bases between them. The CDR3 sequence is 15 residues long. The chain's CDR3 is CASSLVPVSNQPQHF. CDR3 in DNA: TGTGCCAGCAGCTTGGTTCCAGTTAGCAATCAGCCCCAGCATTTT.

This rearrangement joins TRBV11-3 to TRBJ2-7, with D maybe TRBD2 (5 bases). V was clipped by 0 bases and J by 4 bases, with 13 bases between them. There are 15 residues in the CDR3. Germline-derived CDR1 and CDR2 are SGHNT and YENEEA. CDR3 amino acids: CASSLDVGANYEQYF. The CDR3 bases are TGTGCCAGCAGCTTAGATGTGGGAGCGAATTACGAGCAGTACTTC.

CDR3 nucleotide sequence: TGTGCCAGCAGCCCCCTCGGTGGCTCCTACGAGCAGTACTTC. Its protein product is CASSPLGGSYEQYF. The chain couples TRBV11-3 to TRBJ2-7; D is uncertain. Trimming pared 5 bases from V and 0 bases from J, leaving 11 bases between. Germline V gives CDR1 SGHNT, CDR2 YENEEA. CDR3 length: 14 amino acids.

Only one count was recorded for this clone. This chain uses TRBV5-6 with TRBJ2-7, with unresolved D. The V end was cut by 6 bases, the J end by 9 bases, with 22 bases between. The CDR3 spans 14 residues. Germline CDR1 SGHDT, CDR2 YYEEEE. The CDR3, as DNA: TGTGCCAGCACCTCTGGCGGCGGCCCTTTGTGGCAGTACTTC. Its translation is CASTSGGGPLWQYF.

A remark on this clone: One junction end does not reproduce the germline sequence, and a read error may be involved. The chain recombines TRBV2 with TRBJ2-3; 7 bases are shared with TRBD2. The CDR3 length is 15 residues. Germline loops: CDR1 SNHLY, CDR2 FYNNEI. As DNA, the CDR3 is TGTGCCAGCAGAGAAGGACTAGTGGTTACAGATACGCAGTATTTT. Its translation is CASREGLVVTDTQYF.

V is TRBV7-8 and J is TRBJ2-1; D is uncertain. The CDR3 runs 12 residues. From germline, CDR1 is SGHVS and CDR2 FQNEAQ. V was trimmed by 5 bases and J by 6 bases, leaving 8 bases between them. CDR3 residues: CASSPNSNEQFF. The CDR3 DNA reads as TGTGCCAGCAGCCCGAATAGCAATGAGCAGTTCTTC.

The V gene is TRBV13, the J gene TRBJ1-1; TRBD1 is a possible D gene (6 bases). Trimming cost V 4 bases and J 2 bases, with 14 bases left between them. Per the germline V gene, CDR1 is PRHDT and CDR2 is FYEKMQ (reference sequence). The CDR3 length is 15 residues. CDR3: CASSSRDTRNTEAFF. CDR3 coding DNA: TGTGCCAGCAGCTCTCGGGACACCCGAAACACTGAAGCTTTCTTT. The variable domain in full, with the rest retrieved from reference TRBV13 and TRBJ1-1, is AAGVIQSPRHLIKEKRETATLKCYPIPRHDTVYWYQQGPGQDPQFLISFYEKMQSDKGSIPDRFSAQQFSDYHSELNMSSLELGDSALYFCASSSRDTRNTEAFFGQGTRLTVV.

This rearrangement joins TRBV6-1 to TRBJ1-5; 7 positions agree with TRBD1. This CDR3 region has 15 residues. Per the germline V gene, CDR1 is MNHNS and CDR2 is SASEGT. V lost 6 bases and J lost 3; bases outside the gene matches: 8. As DNA, the CDR3 is TGTGCCAGCAGCCACCTACAGGGGACCAATCAGCCCCAGCATTTT. Translated, it gives CASSHLQGTNQPQHF.

The rearrangement uses TRBV27 and TRBJ1-1; TRBD1 is a possible D gene (6 bases). In germline, CDR1 is MNHEY, CDR2 SMNVEV (reference sequence). V lost 4 bases to trimming and J lost 0 bases, with 12 bases between them. The CDR3 is 15 amino acids. As DNA, the CDR3 is TGTGCCAGCAGTTCCCCGGGACACCTGAACACTGAAGCTTTCTTT. It yields the protein CASSSPGHLNTEAFF.

This clone showed up just once. This sequence joins TRBV13 and TRBJ2-2; D unresolved. V was pared by 3 bases and J by 2 bases, with 7 bases between. CDR3 size: 14 residues. CDR1 is PRHDT, CDR2 FYEKMQ, per germline (reference sequence). The DNA for the CDR3 is TGTGCCAGCAGCTTGGGCAGAAACACCGGGGAGCTGTTTTTT. It specifies CASSLGRNTGELFF.

The chain links TRBV4-3 to TRBJ2-1, with TRBD2 identical over 10 bases. The CDR3 runs 15 residues. V lost 3 bases, J lost 6 bases, and 5 bases stayed unmatched. Germline assignment: CDR1 LGHNA and CDR2 YSLEER. DNA for the CDR3: TGCGCCAGCAGCCAGGGACTAGCGCCGGGCAATGAGCAGTTCTTC. Protein: CASSQGLAPGNEQFF.